This T cell receptor (beta chain) was retrieved from a study of blood T cell repertoires in COVID-19. This study enrolled people aged about 18 to 100 from approximately 25 US geographic areas. Two negative PCRs, clearance, or symptom resolution characterized the recovered Cohort 3 donors. The CDR3 loop spans 16 amino acids. Germline CDR1 reads SGHKS; CDR2 reads YYEKEE (reference sequence). Trimming took off 5 bases at V and 0 bases at J, with 17 bases between the two ends. Libraries were prepared by immunoSEQ multiplex PCR; TCRdb keeps only in-frame clonotypes and omits some of them. This table holds some 300,000 clones, 75% to 90% found once.

This sequence was found in a woman aged 35 to 49 who had recovered from COVID-19. The sample taken for sequencing was PBMCs or T cells enriched from blood (not recorded which). The chain combines TRBV5-5 with TRBJ1-1, with D tentatively TRBD1 (5 bases). As DNA, the CDR3 is TGTGCCAGCAGTTCGACCCGACAGCAGATGAACACTGAAGCTTTCTTT. Its protein is CASSSTRQQMNTEAFF. Together with reference TRBV5-5 and TRBJ1-1, the CDR3 gives the full variable domain: DAGVTQSPTHLIKTRGQQVTLRCSPISGHKSVSWYQQVLGQGPQFIFQYYEKEERGRGNFPDRFSARQFPNYSSELNVNALLLGDSALYLCASSSTRQQMNTEAFFGQGTRLTVV.